This entry features one T cell receptor (beta chain) sequence. Its antigen is currently unknown. Germline CDR1 and CDR2: SGHNT and YYREEE (reference sequence). The CDR3 consists of 15 residues. V was clipped by 4 bases and J by 2 bases; unmatched bases: 7. The data originate from a study of blood T cell dynamics during melanoma immunotherapy. Profiled with immunoSEQ multiplex PCR; TCRdb holds only in-frame clones, not every one. The sample lists 15,000 or so clones, 90% to 95% seen once, with 0.92% in the top ten. The time point denotes: week 3, after first cycle of checkpoint inhibitor. Findings and caveats of the study: Whether repertoire-driving clones were melanoma-specific could not be determined.

The material sequenced was blood, taken from a patient treated with checkpoint blockade. The rearrangement joins TRBV5-4 to TRBJ1-1; 8 bases agree with TRBD1. This TCR derives from a human donor with melanoma. Written as DNA, the CDR3 is TGTGCCAGCAGCCACCTGACAGGGGCAAACACTGAAGCTTTCTTT. It encodes CASSHLTGANTEAFF.